The rows below give T cell receptor beta chains drawn from one sample of a study of blood T cells in healthy people across ages. TCRdb recomputed calls from the 5' RACE reads with MiXCR, one row per CDR3 protein. The table shows over 1,200,000 distinct CDR3 sequences, with around 59% occurring only once. The sequencing input was blood. All receptors come from a man aged 18-30 years in good health. CDR3s include the opening cysteine and the closing phenylalanine or tryptophan. A D gene is named only where the DNA matches it firmly. Size tells how often a clone was seen (once, few, many) or the class of an expanded clone, and some rows leave it out.

>TRBJ2-6|TRBD2|TRBV6-5|-
TGTGCCAGCTCCTCCCCGGGAGGGGCTGGGGCCAACGTCCGGACTTTC
CASSSPGGAGANVRTF
>TRBJ1-5|-|TRBV20-1|few
TGCAGTGCTAGAGGCGTTGACAGGTTTCAGCCCCAGCATTTT
CSARGVDRFQPQHF
>TRBJ2-5|TRBD1|TRBV4-3|-
TGCGCCAGCAGCCAAGAAGGACAGGTCCAAGAGACCCAGTACTTC
CASSQEGQVQETQYF
>TRBJ1-2|TRBD1|TRBV30|-
TGTGCCTGTCGGGACAGGGGTGACTATGGCTACACCTTC
CACRDRGDYGYTF
>TRBJ1-6|-|TRBV2|-
TGTGCCAGCAGCTTTAGGGGGGACCTTTATAATTCACCCCTCCACTTT
CASSFRGDLYNSPLHF
>TRBJ2-1|TRBD2|TRBV4-1|few
TGCGCCAGCAGCCAAGGAGGGACTAGCTATGATGAGCAGTTCTTC
CASSQGGTSYDEQFF
>TRBJ1-5|-|TRBV29-1|few
TGCAGCGTTGCACAGGCTATTAATCAGCCCCAGCATTTT
CSVAQAINQPQHF
>TRBJ2-1|TRBD2|TRBV20-1|-
TGCAGTGCCCCCATTGGACTAGCGGACTACAATGAGCAGTTCTTC
CSAPIGLADYNEQFF
>TRBJ1-2|-|TRBV15|few
TGTGCCACCAGCAGTGCACGGACTTACTACTATGGCTACACCTTC
CATSSARTYYYGYTF
>TRBJ1-1|-|TRBV4-1|-
TGCGCCAGCAGCCTAAGGACGCTACCGAACACTGAAGCTTTCTTT
CASSLRTLPNTEAFF
>TRBJ1-2|-|TRBV11-2|-
TGTGCCAGCAGCCCCGTCACAGGGCTTCACCCCTCCTATGGCTACACCTTC
CASSPVTGLHPSYGYTF
>TRBJ2-5|-|TRBV7-2|few
TGTGCCAGCAGCTTTGGATCAGCGGAGACCCAGTACTTC
CASSFGSAETQYF
>TRBJ1-1|-|TRBV4-1|-
TGCGCCAGCAGCCAAGGAGGAACGGGCCAAGAGGCTTTCTTT
CASSQGGTGQEAFF
>TRBJ1-2|-|TRBV5-6|-
TGTGCCAGCAGCTTGGGTCCATCCTACTATGGCTACACCTTC
CASSLGPSYYGYTF
>TRBJ2-7|-|TRBV5-1|-
TGTGCCAGCAGCTTAGGAGCGGACAGCTACGAGCAGTACTTC
CASSLGADSYEQYF
>TRBJ2-5|TRBD2|TRBV6-2/TRBV6-3|-
TGTGCCAGCAGTCGTTGGACTAGCGGGGGCTCAATTCCAGAGACCCAGTACTTC
CASSRWTSGGSIPETQYF
>TRBJ2-4|-|TRBV27|-
TGTGCCAGCAGTCGGGACGCTAAAAACATTCAGTACTTC
CASSRDAKNIQYF
>TRBJ2-5|-|TRBV7-2|-
TGTGCCAGCAGCTTTCGGGACTCTCAGACCCAGTACTTC
CASSFRDSQTQYF
>TRBJ2-7|TRBD2|TRBV12-3/TRBV12-4|-
TGTGCCGGCAGTTTAACTAGCGCGCGCGAGCAGTACTTC
CAGSLTSAREQYF
>TRBJ2-1|-|TRBV14|-
TGTGCCAGCAGCCAAGGACTAGGGGACAATGAGCAGTTCTTC
CASSQGLGDNEQFF
>TRBJ2-3|-|TRBV27|-
TGTGCCAGCAGTCATGCAGGGATGAGGACAGATACGCAGTATTTT
CASSHAGMRTDTQYF
>TRBJ2-6|-|TRBV2|-
TGTGCCAGCAGTGAATCTCACTCTGGGGCCAACGTCCTGACTTTC
CASSESHSGANVLTF
>TRBJ2-1|-|TRBV2|-
TGTGCCAGCAGTGTCCCCTTGCAGGGCAGGTTGGACAATGAGCAGTTCTTC
CASSVPLQGRLDNEQFF
>TRBJ1-1|-|TRBV4-2|-
TGTGCCAGCAGCCAAGGCCCCCGGTCTGAAGCTTTCTTT
CASSQGPRSEAFF
>TRBJ2-3|TRBD2|TRBV15|-
TGTGCCACCAGCATCGGGACTAGCGGAGGCACAGATACGCAGTATTTT
CATSIGTSGGTDTQYF
>TRBJ2-1|TRBD1|TRBV27|-
TGTGCCAGCAGTTTAAACAGGGGGATCAACAATGAGCAGTTCTTC
CASSLNRGINNEQFF
>TRBJ2-7|-|TRBV4-1|-
TGCGCCAGCAGCCAAGATCTCGCGGGGGCTGACTACGAGCAGTACTTC
CASSQDLAGADYEQYF
>TRBJ1-4|-|TRBV6-6|many
TGTGCCAGCAGTTACGATGAAAAACTGTTTTTT
CASSYDEKLFF
>TRBJ2-3|TRBD1|TRBV6-6|few
TGTGCCAGCAGCTCCGGGACAGGGATGATAGATACGCAGTATTTT
CASSSGTGMIDTQYF
>TRBJ2-5|-|TRBV3-1|-
TGTGCCAGCAGCCAGCCTCCGGACAGACGAGAGACCCAGTACTTC
CASSQPPDRRETQYF
>TRBJ2-1|-|TRBV9|-
TGTGCCAGCAGCGCGTTCAATGAGCAGTTCTTC
CASSAFNEQFF
>TRBJ1-5|-|TRBV2|-
TGTGCCAGCAGCCACGAGCCCCCGGGAGCCCAGCCCCAGCATTTT
CASSHEPPGAQPQHF
>TRBJ2-7|TRBD2|TRBV7-6|-
TGTGCCAGCAGCGCACTAGCGGGAGGGGGCTACGAGCAGTACTTC
CASSALAGGGYEQYF
>TRBJ2-7|TRBD1|TRBV7-9|-
TGTGCCAGCAGCTCCCAACGCAGCCTAGACAGGGTGTCTTCCTACGAGCAGTACTTC
CASSSQRSLDRVSSYEQYF
>TRBJ1-6|-|TRBV12-3/TRBV12-4|-
TGTGCCAGCAGTTCAGCAGGACAGCTTAATTCACCCCTCCACTTT
CASSSAGQLNSPLHF
>TRBJ2-7|-|TRBV28|-
TGTGCCAGCAGTTTAGGCGGGACAATCTACGAGCAGTACTTC
CASSLGGTIYEQYF
>TRBJ1-2|-|TRBV15|few
TGTGCCACCAGCAGAGATTATCAAGGGTTTGGCTACACCTTC
CATSRDYQGFGYTF
>TRBJ2-7|TRBD1|TRBV6-7|-
TGTGCCAGAGGGACAGGGCTTTTTCGCTACGAGCAGTACTTC
CARGTGLFRYEQYF
>TRBJ2-1|-|TRBV7-9|-
TGTGCCAGCAGCTTATTCTCTGAGGGGAGCAATGAGCAGTTCTTC
CASSLFSEGSNEQFF
>TRBJ1-6|-|TRBV20-1|-
TGCAGTGCTAGAGAACGACGAAGAAGTTTTAATTCACCCCTCCACTTT
CSARERRRSFNSPLHF
>TRBJ1-2|-|TRBV15|-
TGTGCCACCAGCAGAGACAGGGTCACTAACTATGGCTACACCTTC
CATSRDRVTNYGYTF
>TRBJ2-7|TRBD1|TRBV4-1|-
TGCGCCAGCAGCCAAGTCCGACAGGGGGCCCACGAGCAGTACTTC
CASSQVRQGAHEQYF
>TRBJ2-5|-|TRBV15|few
TGTGCCACCAGGAACGGGTACCAAGAGACCCAGTACTTC
CATRNGYQETQYF
>TRBJ2-7|-|TRBV7-9|-
TGTGCCAGCAGCTTAGTGGAGGGGGCCCTCTACGAGCAGTACTTC
CASSLVEGALYEQYF
>TRBJ2-5|TRBD2|TRBV20-1|once
TGCAGTGCTAGACTAGCGGGACCTCAAGAGACCCAGTACTTC
CSARLAGPQETQYF
>TRBJ1-1|-|TRBV7-9|-
TGTGCCAGCAGCCCAACAAGCCCGAACACTGAAGCTTTCTTT
CASSPTSPNTEAFF
>TRBJ1-2|TRBD1|TRBV28|-
TGTGCCAGCAGTGGGACCGGGACAGCCTTCCCCTACACCTTC
CASSGTGTAFPYTF
>TRBJ1-2|TRBD1|TRBV28|-
TGTGCCAGCAGTGTATATCAGGGGGCGAAAGGCTACACCTTC
CASSVYQGAKGYTF
>TRBJ2-7|-|TRBV29-1|few
TGCAGCGCTGCGGCAGTGACCTACGAGCAGTACTTC
CSAAAVTYEQYF
>TRBJ2-7|-|TRBV28|-
TGTGCCAGCAGTTTCTCCTATGACAGGTCGTCCTACGAGCAGTACTTC
CASSFSYDRSSYEQYF
>TRBJ1-4|TRBD1|TRBV12-3/TRBV12-4|-
TGTGCCAGCAGTCCAGGGACAGGGGCGGCTAATGAAAAACTGTTTTTT
CASSPGTGAANEKLFF
>TRBJ1-2|-|TRBV5-5|-
TGTGCCAGCAGCTTGTATCAGGGAGAGAGGGGCTACACCTTC
CASSLYQGERGYTF
>TRBJ2-5|-|TRBV29-1|-
TGCAGCGTTGAGGAGAGGCCCGAGACCCAGTACTTC
CSVEERPETQYF
>TRBJ2-7|TRBD2|TRBV7-6|-
TGTGCCAGCAGCTTGTTACTAGCGGCTCAGACCTCCTACGAGCAGTACTTC
CASSLLLAAQTSYEQYF
>TRBJ2-1|TRBD2|TRBV4-2|-
TGTGCCAGCAGCCAAGTAGCGGGGGCCTACAATGAGCAGTTCTTC
CASSQVAGAYNEQFF